The 10 T cell receptor beta chains given below trace back to one sample, sequenced in a study of Ad26.COV2.S vaccination and SARS-CoV-2 variants. Treatment specified: 15 to 20 received Ad26.COV2.S at low or high dose, single or two shots; about 5 received placebo; per-sample allocation not given. Sample collection was performed on day 63 after the first vaccine or placebo injection. Method: immunoSEQ multiplex PCR; TCRdb's copy keeps in-frame clones and lacks some. The sample shows hundreds of thousands of clones, more than 80% of them seen only once. The specimen was peripheral blood, collected in a trial of Ad26.COV2.S vaccine versus placebo. These receptors were obtained from a person between 18 and 60 years old who received the Ad26.COV2.S COVID-19 vaccine or a placebo.

In this sample, this clone turned up once. The rearrangement uses TRBV6-6 and TRBJ1-2; D perhaps matches TRBD1 (6 bases). This CDR3 is built from 14 residues. V lost 7 bases and J lost 2, with 14 bases in between. Germline CDR1 and CDR2: MNHNY and SVGAGI (reference sequence). The CDR3 protein is CASNRDTQNYGYTF. As DNA, the CDR3 is TGTGCCAGCAACCGGGACACCCAAAACTATGGCTACACCTTC.

The chain carries TRBV5-4 and TRBJ1-2, with 9 bases aligning to TRBD1. Looked up from germline, CDR1 is SGHNT and CDR2 is YYREEE (reference sequence). The CDR3 contains 14 residues. J lost 6 bases, V lost 1 base, and 4 bases had no gene match. The CDR3 nucleotides read TGTGCCAGCAGCTTGAACACAGGGGGCAATGGCTACACCTTC. It translates to CASSLNTGGNGYTF.

The chain combines TRBV3-1 (or the pseudogene TRBV3-2) with TRBJ2-2; a possible D gene is TRBD2 (5 bases). Looked up from germline, CDR1 is LGHDT and CDR2 is YNNKEL (reference sequence). The ends were cut back, 4 bases at V and 5 bases at J, with 11 bases in the middle. The CDR3 runs to 14 residues. The CDR3 sequence: CASSRSDDTGELFF. CDR3 DNA sequence: TGTGCCAGCAGCCGTAGCGACGATACCGGGGAGCTGTTTTTT.

The chain joins TRBV14 to TRBJ1-6; tentatively, D is TRBD1 (5 bases). V lost 5 bases to trimming and J lost 6 bases, with 17 bases between them. Germline CDR1 SGHDN, CDR2 FVKESK. The CDR3 spans 16 residues. The CDR3 sequence: CASSANMGGFNSPLHF. CDR3 sequence (DNA): TGTGCCAGCAGCGCAAATATGGGGGGGTTTAATTCACCCCTCCACTTT.

The chain couples TRBV7-2 to TRBJ2-3, with TRBD2 matching 8 bases. Germline V CDR1 and CDR2: SGHTA, FQGNSA. This CDR3 has 16 residues. V trimming: 5 bases; J trimming: 5 bases; junction bases outside the gene matches: 12. This CDR3 is CASSHSGGRAVDTQYF. The CDR3 bases are TGTGCCAGCAGCCACTCGGGGGGGAGGGCGGTAGATACGCAGTATTTT.

V usage is TRBV5-4 and J usage is TRBJ1-1; D may be TRBD1 (5 bases). The CDR3 is made up of 13 amino acids. V lost 4 bases to trimming and J lost 8 bases, with 15 bases between them. CDR1 and CDR2 (germline): SGHNT, YYREEE (reference sequence). The CDR3 here is CASSHGGGGEAFF. Written as DNA, the CDR3 is TGTGCCAGCAGCCATGGTGGGGGTGGGGAAGCTTTCTTT.

The gene calls are TRBV7-9 and TRBJ2-7, with 9 bases fitting TRBD2. CDR1 and CDR2 from the germline V gene are SEHNR and FQNEAQ (reference sequence). Unmatched junction bases numbered 14, after V lost 5 bases and J lost 0 bases. This CDR3 comprises 18 residues. CDR3 protein: CASSPIPAGGLDSYEQYF. The CDR3 region has the DNA TGTGCCAGCAGCCCGATCCCAGCGGGAGGCTTAGACTCCTACGAGCAGTACTTC.

The chain joins TRBV28 to TRBJ1-1; 10 bases align to TRBD1. CDR3 length equals 13 residues. V lost 10 bases, J lost 4 bases, and 6 bases stayed unmatched. Germline CDR1 reads MDHEN; CDR2 reads SYDVKM. CDR3 DNA sequence: TGTGCCACCGGGACAGGGGCGGTCACTGAAGCTTTCTTT. Translated: CATGTGAVTEAFF. The full variable domain, completed using reference TRBV28 and TRBJ1-1, is DVKVTQSSRYLVKRTGEKVFLECVQDMDHENMFWYRQDPGLGLRLIYFSYDVKMKEKGDIPEGYSVSREKKERFSLILESASTNQTSMYLCATGTGAVTEAFFGQGTRLTVV.

This chain uses TRBV27 with TRBJ2-7; D gene unclear. V was cut by 0 bases and J by 4 bases, with 7 bases left in between. Per the germline V gene, CDR1 is MNHEY and CDR2 is SMNVEV (reference sequence). The CDR3 has 13 amino acids. As DNA, the CDR3 is TGTGCCAGCAGTTTATCGTCGGCGTACGAGCAGTACTTC. Encoded protein: CASSLSSAYEQYF.

The V call is TRBV29-1, the J call TRBJ1-1; D is undetermined. V was clipped by 0 bases and J by 4 bases, with 9 bases between them. The CDR3 is made up of 13 amino acids. Germline lookup yields CDR1 SQVTM and CDR2 ANQGSEA. For the CDR3, the DNA is TGCAGCGTTGAAGATGGGTTTGGCACTGAAGCTTTCTTT. Amino acids: CSVEDGFGTEAFF.